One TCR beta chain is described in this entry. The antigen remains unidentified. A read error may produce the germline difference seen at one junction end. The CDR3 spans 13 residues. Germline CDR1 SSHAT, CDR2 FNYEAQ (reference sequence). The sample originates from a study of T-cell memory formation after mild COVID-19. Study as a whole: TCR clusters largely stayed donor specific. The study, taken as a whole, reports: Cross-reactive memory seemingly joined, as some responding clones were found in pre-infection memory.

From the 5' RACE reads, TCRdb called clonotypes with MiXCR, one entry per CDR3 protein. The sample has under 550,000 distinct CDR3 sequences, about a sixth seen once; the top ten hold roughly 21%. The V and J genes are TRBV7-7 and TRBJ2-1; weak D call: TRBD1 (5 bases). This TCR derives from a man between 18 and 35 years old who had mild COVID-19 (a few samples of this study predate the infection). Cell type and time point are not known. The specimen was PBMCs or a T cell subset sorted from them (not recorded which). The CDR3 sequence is CASSVDSNNEQFF. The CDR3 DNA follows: TGTGCTAGCAGCGTCGACAGCAACAATGAGCAGTTCTTC.